This T cell receptor (beta chain) is from a study of control samples from healthy donors and cancer patients. The V and J ends lost 3 bases and 5 bases respectively, with 14 bases between them. Germline CDR1 and CDR2: SGHRS and YFSETQ. This CDR3 contains 14 residues. This table comes from immunoSEQ multiplex PCR, and its TCRdb copy is limited to in-frame clones, with some not included. The sample holds 100,000 to 150,000 clones, around 87% seen once. The receptor comes from a man aged 60 to 69 in good health. The V gene is TRBV5-1, the J gene TRBJ2-5; unclear D gene. Sequenced material: blood. In DNA form, the CDR3 reads TGCGCCAGCAGCTCCTCCCTTAGCTCGGAGACCCAGTACTTC. Residues: CASSSSLSSETQYF.